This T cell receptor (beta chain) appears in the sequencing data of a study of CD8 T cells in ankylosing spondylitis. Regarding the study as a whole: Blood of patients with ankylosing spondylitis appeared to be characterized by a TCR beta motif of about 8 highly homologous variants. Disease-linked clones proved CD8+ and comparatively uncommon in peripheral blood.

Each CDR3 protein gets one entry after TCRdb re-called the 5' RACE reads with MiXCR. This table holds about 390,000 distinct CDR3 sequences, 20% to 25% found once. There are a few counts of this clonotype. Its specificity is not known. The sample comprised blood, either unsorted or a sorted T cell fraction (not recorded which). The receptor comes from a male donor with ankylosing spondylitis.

CDR3 residues: CSANWPNLNTEAFF. The CDR3 DNA reads as TGCAGTGCTAACTGGCCGAATCTGAACACTGAAGCTTTCTTT. The gene calls are TRBV20-1 and TRBJ1-1, with D unclear. Trimming cost V 4 bases and J 0 bases, with 12 bases left between them. CDR1 and CDR2 from the germline V gene are DFQATT and SNEGSKA (reference sequence). The CDR3 covers 14 residues.